The subject of this entry is one T cell receptor (beta chain). No cognate antigen has been identified for it. There are no base qualities to consult, and no much larger clone falls within one base. TCRbeta CDR3 regions were amplified from genomic DNA using the immunoSEQ Assay, a bias-controlled multiplex PCR. Regarding the original processing steps: The number of nucleated cells in each sample was estimated by amplification of reference gene primers within the assay. To quantify the absolute abundance of each unique TCRbeta CDR3 rearrangement, sequence reads were collapsed and filtered. For each sample, productive Simpson clonality was calculated as the square root of Simpson's diversity index across productive rearrangements. TCRdb's version of the immuneACCESS table is confined to in-frame rearrangements and falls short of the full clone set. An unresolved V gene accounts for under half of the shortfall where checked; the remainder is of unknown origin. V, J and clone size were drawn from that table, and D and trimming were deduced from the DNA. This sample gives approximately 160,000 clones in total; less than 90% of them show up just once. 4.4% of the sample is held by the ten biggest clonotypes.

Participants in the prospective study were enrolled through a virtual design, were aged 18 to 89 years, and lived in about two dozen United States geographic areas. In the prospective study, cohorts were assigned on the basis of participant-reported clinical history obtained from a screening survey and a study questionnaire. Recovered participants in ImmuneRACE Cohort 3 were defined by two consecutive negative NP/OP PCR tests, clearance by a healthcare professional, or resolution of symptoms. Mobile phlebotomists in the prospective study collected whole blood, serum and a nasopharyngeal or oropharyngeal swab from every participant. Additional blood draws and questionnaires over a 2-month period could optionally be provided by prospective study participants. Before DNA extraction, prospective study blood samples were shipped either frozen or at room temperature. The data were taken from a study of blood T cell repertoires in COVID-19 (TCRdb year 2020). Turning to the overall study: Samples covering the acute and convalescent phases of COVID-19 were provided by collaborators in the United States, Italy and Spain. The material from the prospective study consisted of cDNA or gDNA derived from T cells, B-cell-depleted T cells, or PBMCs. The dataset comprised deeply sampled blood TCRbeta repertoires from subjects exposed to, actively infected with, or recovered from COVID-19. A freely available public database, intended as a resource for researchers studying the immune response to SARS-CoV-2, is where the repertoires were released. Samples were obtained from the ongoing ImmuneRACE study (first 160 participants) and from about 1,300 subjects provided by 6 global collaborators. A de-identified subject ID, COVID-19 status, age in years and sex were almost always included in the sample metadata. Where available, HLA class I and class II types were taken from metadata supplied by the sample provider and were not determined by assay-based typing. Findings and caveats that apply to the study as a whole: The quantity of clinical and demographic metadata differed by source and by participant and was supplied without curation.

At the junction V is shortened by 4 bases and J by 6 bases; bases outside the gene matches: 6. Reading from cysteine to phenylalanine, the CDR3 counts 14 amino acids. Only the CDR3 region is kept as DNA, spanning 42 bases read in frame from base 1. CDR1 and CDR2 are drawn from the germline V gene: SGDLS, YYNGEE. This TCR was recovered from a woman aged 50 to 60 who had recovered from COVID-19. The sequence joins TRBV9 to TRBJ2-3, with TRBD2 matching 9 junction bases. Sequenced: PBMCs or T cells enriched from blood (not recorded which). The CDR3 region has the sequence CASSLAGRGDTQYF. In nucleotide form, the sequence is TGTGCCAGCAGCCTAGCGGGGCGGGGGGATACGCAGTATTTT.